The 8 T cell receptor beta chains below come from one sample, sequenced in a study of blood T cell repertoires in COVID-19. Generated by immunoSEQ multiplex PCR, the TCRdb table keeps only in-frame clones and is missing some. Of 15,000 to 20,000 clones listed, over 75% are singletons. The sequencing input was peripheral blood. Source of these receptors: a woman aged 70-85 years with active COVID-19.

The chain joins TRBV2 to TRBJ1-1; D is unclear. This CDR3 has 13 amino acids. Germline CDR1 reads SNHLY; CDR2 reads FYNNEI. Trimming took off 6 bases at V and 1 base at J, with 9 bases between the two ends. The CDR3 region has the DNA TGTGCCAGCAGGCACGCAGGGAACACTGAAGCTTTCTTT. This translates into CASRHAGNTEAFF. Looking up the rest from reference TRBV2 and TRBJ1-1 gives the full variable domain: EPEVTQTPSHQVTQMGQEVILRCVPISNHLYFYWYRQILGQKVEFLVSFYNNEISEKSEIFDDQFSVERPDGSNFTLKIRSTKLEDSAMYFCASRHAGNTEAFFGQGTRLTVV.

This clone appeared a single time. The chain combines TRBV19 with TRBJ2-1; 8 nucleotides align to TRBD2. The CDR3 has 15 amino acids. In germline, CDR1 is LNHDA, CDR2 SQIVND (reference sequence). V gave up 10 bases and J gave up 4 bases; unmatched junction bases: 12. The CDR3 sequence: CATTSGGARYNEQFF. CDR3 in DNA: TGTGCCACCACTAGCGGCGGGGCTCGTTACAATGAGCAGTTCTTC.

The chain has TRBV7-2 and TRBJ2-5, with D tentatively TRBD2 (5 bases). The J call is doubtful: the DNA matches TRBJ2-7 better. Germline loops: CDR1 SGHTA, CDR2 FQGNSA. This CDR3 is 14 amino acids long. This CDR3 reads CASSLLRVSYEQYF. The CDR3 DNA reads TGTGCCAGCAGCTTGTTGCGGGTCTCATACGAGCAGTACTTC.

This clone was seen more than once but under ten times. The V and J genes are TRBV28 and TRBJ2-3; 9 nucleotides agree with TRBD2. The CDR3 has 15 amino acids. The germline V gene has CDR1 MDHEN and CDR2 SYDVKM. V was pared by 7 bases and J by 0 bases, with 5 bases of the junction left unmatched. The CDR3 DNA reads as TGTGCCAGCACCGAAAGCGGGAGGAGCACAGATACGCAGTATTTT. It translates to CASTESGRSTDTQYF.

The chain combines TRBV10-1 with TRBJ2-7; tentative D call: TRBD2 (6 bases). Germline V gene sequence: CDR1 WNHNN, CDR2 SYGVQD (reference sequence). The CDR3 consists of 12 residues. V was clipped by 8 bases and J by 5 bases, with 13 bases between them. The CDR3 nucleotides are TGCGCCAGCCGGAGGGGTTTCGACGAGCAGTACTTC. Its protein is CASRRGFDEQYF.

The V and J genes are TRBV5-1 and TRBJ1-1; unclear D gene. V lost 1 base and J 5 bases, leaving 9 bases between the germline ends. This CDR3 has 13 amino acids. Germline lookup yields CDR1 SGHRS and CDR2 YFSETQ. The CDR3 reads CASSLRGGTEAFF. CDR3 coding DNA: TGCGCCAGCAGCTTGCGGGGAGGGACTGAAGCTTTCTTT.

The genes are TRBV6-5 and TRBJ2-2; 7 bases match TRBD1. CDR3 length equals 15 residues. The V segment lost 6 bases and the J segment 3 bases; nucleotides outside the gene matches: 7. Looked up from germline, CDR1 is MNHEY and CDR2 is SVGAGI. The CDR3 is CASRLQQGYTGELFF. In nucleotides, the CDR3 is TGTGCCAGCAGATTACAACAGGGGTACACCGGGGAGCTGTTTTTT.

This clone was counted between two and nine times. V and J are TRBV3-1 (or the pseudogene TRBV3-2) and TRBJ2-1; possibly TRBD2 for D (6 bases). Germline V gene data show CDR1 as LGHDT and CDR2 as YNNKEL (reference sequence). This CDR3 is 15 amino acids long. V lost 6 bases to trimming and J lost 0 bases, with 12 bases between them. CDR3 nucleotides: TGTGCCAGCAGTTGGGGAGGAGTCTCCTACAATGAGCAGTTCTTC. Translation gives CASSWGGVSYNEQFF.